These 13 T cell receptor gamma chains share one sample of origin, sequenced in a study of intestinal T cells in coeliac disease. For each case, the template was genomic DNA from ten roughly 5-µm formalin-fixed paraffin-embedded scrolls. Using 150 to 200 ng of biopsy DNA, TRG was amplified with LymphoTrack primers. TCRdb redid clone calling on the multiplex PCR reads using CATT. The sample lists about 500 gamma-chain clones, about 55% occurring once. The specimen sequenced was a duodenal biopsy. The receptors derive from a human donor who served as a control with a normal duodenal biopsy, not a healthy volunteer.

The chain carries TRGV4 and TRGJ1 or TRGJ2. Trimming took 11 bases from V and 7 from J; bases not matched to a gene: 17. CDR3 length equals 13 residues. Germline assignment: CDR1 EGSTGY and CDR2 YDSYTSSV. CDR3: CANLESRGYKKLF. The CDR3 DNA is TGTGCCAACCTGGAATCCCGAGGATATAAGAAACTCTTT.

Relative to its sample, this clone is hyperexpanded. The same CDR3 can be traced to other DNA sequences in this sample. The chain couples TRGV10 to TRGJP1. TRGV10 carries the ORF label, with uncertain function. The CDR3 runs 15 residues. The V and J ends lost 8 bases and 7 bases, in that order; junction bases with no gene match: 14. The CDR3 spells CAAWVGDGDGWFKIF. CDR3 nucleotide sequence: TGTGCTGCGTGGGTGGGTGACGGGGATGGTTGGTTCAAGATATTT.

The chain recombines TRGV3 with TRGJ1 or TRGJ2. V lost 6 bases and J lost 4; bases outside the gene matches: 6. The CDR3 loop spans 12 amino acids. Germline CDR1 and CDR2: VTNTFY and YDVSTARD (reference sequence). CDR3: CATWTGYYKKLF. The CDR3, as DNA: TGTGCCACCTGGACAGGCTATTATAAGAAACTCTTT.

The rearrangement links TRGV8 to TRGJP1. CDR1 is VENAVY, CDR2 YDSYNSRV, per germline. V shed 5 bases and J 2 bases; nucleotides not matched to a gene: 5. This CDR3 comprises 14 residues. In DNA, the CDR3 is TGTGCCACCTGGGGTAAAACCACTGGTTGGTTCAAGATATTT. Amino acid sequence: CATWGKTTGWFKIF.

With respect to this clone: Mismatch with germline at one junction end may stem from a read error. V gene TRGV2 combines with J gene TRGJ1 or TRGJ2. The CDR3 is 11 residues long. Per the germline V gene, CDR1 is EGSNGY and CDR2 is YDSYNSKV. The CDR3 coding sequence is TGTGCCACCTGGGATGGGCCGTTTAAATTATTT. Translating it yields CATWDGPFKLF.

This clone was recorded a few times. The protein that TCRdb holds for this DNA derives from a much larger clone and differs from the translated DNA at residue 3, which likely indicates a read error; the protein shown here is translated from the DNA. The V and J genes are TRGV2 and TRGJP2. This CDR3 comprises 12 residues. Germline loops: CDR1 EGSNGY, CDR2 YDSYNSKV. Here the CDR3 DNA reads TGTGCCGCCTGGGAGGGAGATTGGATCAAGACGTTT. Protein: CAAWEGDWIKTF.

The J gene is TRGJP1, the V gene TRGV8. This CDR3 has 15 amino acids. V shed 12 bases and J 0 bases; nucleotides not matched to a gene: 13. Germline loops: CDR1 VENAVY, CDR2 YDSYNSRV. The chain's CDR3 is CAHLGLNTTGWFKIF. CDR3 nucleotides: TGTGCCCACCTGGGATTGAATACCACTGGTTGGTTCAAGATATTT.

This clone is labeled as hyperexpanded. The sample holds other DNA sequences that translate to the same CDR3. This chain uses TRGV10 with TRGJP1. TRGV10 is known as an ORF, though its function is uncertain. V dropped 8 bases and J dropped 6; count of bases not matched to a gene: 7. The CDR3 loop spans 13 amino acids. This CDR3 reads CAAWDSSGWFKIF. DNA for the CDR3: TGTGCTGCGTGGGATTCCTCTGGTTGGTTCAAGATATTT.

As for this clone: The protein TCRdb lists belongs to a much larger clone and differs from this DNA's translation at residue 4, which points to a read error; the protein shown is made from the DNA. V usage is TRGV10 and J usage is TRGJP1. TRGV10 is given ORF status, its function remaining uncertain. The V gene end was trimmed by 11 bases and the J gene end by 7 bases; junction bases not matched to a gene: 17. The CDR3 totals 15 residues. This chain's CDR3 is CAARVGDGDGWFKIF. CDR3 DNA: TGTGCTGCGCGGGTGGGTGACGGGGATGGTTGGTTCAAGATATTT.

The table lists this clone with a few counts. The gene calls are TRGV8 and TRGJ1 or TRGJ2. Germline CDR1 reads VENAVY; CDR2 reads YDSYNSRV. CDR3 length: 14 amino acids. Trimming cost V 3 bases and J 0 bases; bases outside gene matches: 5. CDR3 in amino acids: CATWDPLNYYKKLF. CDR3 nucleotide sequence: TGTGCCACCTGGGATCCATTGAATTATTATAAGAAACTCTTT.

Regarding this clone: Since a far larger clone is one base different, this is likely a read error. This sample includes further DNA sequences coding for the same CDR3. The chain is built from TRGV10 and TRGJP1. TRGV10 is annotated as an ORF whose role is uncertain. This CDR3 has 12 amino acids. The CDR3 DNA reads TGTGCTGCGTGGTCTACTGGCTGGTTCAAGATATTT. The encoded protein is CAAWSTGWFKIF.

This clone is judged hyperexpanded. V usage is TRGV9 and J usage is TRGJ1 or TRGJ2. There are 14 residues in the CDR3. CDR1 and CDR2 (germline): GITISATS, ISYDGTV (reference sequence). J was trimmed by 2 bases and V by 0 bases; bases with no gene match: 4. CDR3 nucleotide sequence: TGTGCCTTGTGGGAGGTGTTGGATTATTATAAGAAACTCTTT. This translates into CALWEVLDYYKKLF.

In this sample, this clone turned up a few times. TCRdb attributes to this sequence the protein of a much larger clone, which differs from the DNA translation at residue 10; a read error is likely, and the protein displayed is translated from the DNA. V gene TRGV10 combines with J gene TRGJP1. TRGV10 is filed as an ORF, its function uncertain. Germline trimming cut 8 bases from V and 10 bases from J; bases unmatched to any gene: 17. The CDR3 length is 15 residues. CDR3 coding DNA: TGTGCTGCGTGGGTGGGTGACGGGGATGATTGGTTCAAGATATTT. It codes for CAAWVGDGDDWFKIF.